This TCR beta chain comes out of a study of tumor and adjacent non-tumor tissue in lung cancer (dated by TCRdb to between 2017 and 2018). Regarding the complete study: Patients with adenocarcinoma (around 13), squamous cell carcinoma (2) and small cell lung cancer (1) were included in the cohort. Among the approximately 15 patients, ages ranged from roughly 30 to 85 years, some ten were men and 5 were women, and disease was TNM stage I to III. Sequencing generated a total of approximately 130,000,000 productive TCRbeta reads, averaging about 4 million reads per sample. The study compared bulk TCRbeta repertoires between lung tumor tissue and matched distant non-tumor lung tissue from approximately 14 lung cancer patients. TCRbeta CDR3 sequencing was performed on about 30 paired specimens, with one tumor sample and one normal lung sample collected per patient.

Inclusive of the bounding cysteine and phenylalanine, the CDR3 is 11 residues long. Only the CDR3 part of the read is kept: 33 bases, read in frame from the first base. Per the germline V gene, MNHEY is the CDR1 and SVGAGI is the CDR2. RNA was isolated from bulk unsorted tissue, and RNA quality was assessed with a NanoDrop ND-1000 and an Agilent 2100. The donors were newly diagnosed lung cancer patients admitted for thoracic surgery in China from August to November 2014 who had not received prior chemotherapy. Patients who had received previous radiotherapy or chemotherapy, or who had another concurrent cancer, were excluded from the study. Pieces of surgical tissue measuring roughly 1-2.2 cm3 were kept in RNAlater solution and held at -80 degrees C until needed. The library was produced with multiplex PCR. The run used an Illumina HiSeq 2500. TCRbeta libraries were built by three rounds of nested PCR using primers (Table S4), following protocols modified from ARM-PCR. Before sequencing, PCR products in the 200-500 bp range were cut out of the gel and cleaned up using the QIAquick gel extraction kit. Regarding the original processing steps: Reads were cleaned using Trimmomatic, were merged into complete CDR3 sequences using FLASH, and were assigned to V(D)J germline segments using MiTCR. Clonal diversity was computed as the inverse Simpson's index with VDJtools. Productive reads were defined as in-frame sequences without a premature stop codon. TCRdb handled the public reads itself, with Q25 trimming in fastp and clone calling in MiXCR, and kept productive beta chains. Each CDR3 protein appears once, grouped with its most common genes and DNA. What appears here as the V and J calls and clone size reflects TCRdb's work, not the paper's. In all, the sample holds approximately 68,000 distinct CDR3 sequences, and 73% of those were seen once. In total, the top ten clones hold under 30% of the sample.

About this clonotype: The clone's antigen remains unknown. Germline is not matched at one junction end, which may reflect a read error.

General findings and caveats noted by the study authors: Only about 15 patients were in the cohort, and the authors stated that larger samples and more detailed clinical data are needed. In normal lung, the top 100 clones accounted for a significantly larger cumulative share of the repertoire than in tumor tissue. Neither the sequencing platform nor unique molecular identifiers are mentioned in the methods. Younger patients had significantly higher TCR diversity, and higher tumor TCR diversity was associated with shorter overall and disease-free survival. TCR diversity (inverse Simpson) was significantly higher in tumor than in normal lung tissue (roughly 430 vs 170, P = 0.0075, Mann-Whitney U test). Peripheral blood was not sequenced, so blood TCRbeta repertoires were not examined in the lung cancer patients of the study.

The receptor's source is a man between 60 and 75 years old with non-small cell lung cancer. This chain joins TRBV6-5 to TRBJ1-1, with the D gene not confidently named. Input material: lung tumor tissue. The DNA sequence is as follows: TGTACCAGCAGGAAGAACACTGACGCTTTCTTT. Its protein product is CTSRKNTDAFF.